What follows is one T cell receptor (beta chain) and its context. This specimen belongs to a study of blood T cell repertoires in COVID-19. Germline V gives CDR1 KGHDR, CDR2 SFDVKD. The V segment lost 4 bases and the J segment 4 bases; nucleotides outside the gene matches: 5. The CDR3 loop spans 14 amino acids. As handled by the study authors: By means of reference gene primer amplification, nucleated cell counts were estimated. Method: immunoSEQ multiplex PCR; TCRdb's copy keeps in-frame clones and lacks some. The DNA was the basis for D and trimming; V, J and clone size are from that table. The repertoire holds tens of thousands of clones, with nearly 90% as singletons.

The TCR sequence derives from a woman aged 55-75 years with COVID-19, enrolled during active disease. The chain joins TRBV24-1 to TRBJ1-2; 7 bases line up with TRBD1. The sample consisted of peripheral blood. The CDR3 loop is CATSDQGESYGYTF. CDR3 coding DNA: TGTGCCACCAGTGACCAGGGGGAGAGCTATGGCTACACCTTC.